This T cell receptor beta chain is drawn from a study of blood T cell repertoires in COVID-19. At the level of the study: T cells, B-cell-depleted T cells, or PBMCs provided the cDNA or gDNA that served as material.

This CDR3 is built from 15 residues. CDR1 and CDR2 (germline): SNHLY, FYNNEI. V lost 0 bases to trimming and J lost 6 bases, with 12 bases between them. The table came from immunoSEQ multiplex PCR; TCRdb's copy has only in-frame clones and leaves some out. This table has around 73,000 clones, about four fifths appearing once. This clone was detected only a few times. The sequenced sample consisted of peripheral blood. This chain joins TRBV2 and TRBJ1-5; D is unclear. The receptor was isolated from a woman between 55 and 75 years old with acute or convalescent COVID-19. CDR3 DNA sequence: TGTGCCAGCAGTGAAGCGCTTGCGGGAGGTCAGCCCCAGCATTTT. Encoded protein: CASSEALAGGQPQHF. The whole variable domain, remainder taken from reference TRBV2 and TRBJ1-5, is EPEVTQTPSHQVTQMGQEVILRCVPISNHLYFYWYRQILGQKVEFLVSFYNNEISEKSEIFDDQFSVERPDGSNFTLKIRSTKLEDSAMYFCASSEALAGGQPQHFGDGTRLSIL.